The next 4 T cell receptor beta chains were all read from a single sample in a study of T cell responses to AZD1222 COVID-19 vaccine. The protocol was immunoSEQ multiplex PCR, while the TCRdb copy is restricted to in-frame clones and leaves out a portion. The repertoire holds approximately 120,000 clones, with roughly 90% as singletons. The sample in question was peripheral blood, obtained on day 0 of AZD1222 vaccination. These receptors were taken from an adult in good health.

The chain uses TRBV7-3 and TRBJ2-7; D remains ambiguous. Germline V gene sequence: CDR1 SGHTA, CDR2 FQGTGA. The CDR3 is 13 residues long. Between the trimmed V and J ends, which lost 0 bases and 5 bases, there was a span of 8 bases. CDR3: CASSLTHRDEQYF. The DNA of the CDR3 is TGTGCCAGCAGCTTAACGCACCGGGACGAGCAGTACTTC.

CDR3: CASSYSQGRETQYF. CDR3 nucleotide sequence: TGTGCCAGCAGTTACTCTCAGGGTCGGGAGACCCAGTACTTC. The V call is TRBV6-5, the J call TRBJ2-5, with D perhaps TRBD1 (5 bases). The CDR3 consists of 14 residues. Trimming took 0 bases from V and 5 from J, leaving 10 bases between them. Germline lookup yields CDR1 MNHEY and CDR2 SVGAGI.

The chain is built from TRBV6-6 and TRBJ2-1; 8 positions agree with TRBD1. V was clipped by 2 bases and J by 6 bases; unmatched bases: 9. This CDR3 is 16 amino acids long. Germline CDR1 is MNHNY and CDR2 is SVGAGI (reference sequence). CDR3 sequence: CASSYRGQGGSNEQFF. CDR3 nucleotides: TGTGCCAGCAGTTACCGTGGACAGGGAGGTTCCAATGAGCAGTTCTTC.

CDR3 bases: TGTGCCTGGGAGGTAGGAATAGTTCCTAACTATGGCTACACCTTC. Translating gives CAWEVGIVPNYGYTF. This rearrangement joins TRBV30 to TRBJ1-2; D uncertain. Trimming took off 5 bases at V and 0 bases at J, with 16 bases between the two ends. The CDR3 runs 15 residues. Germline V CDR1 and CDR2: GTSNPN, SVGIG (reference sequence).